The 30 T cell receptor beta chains reported below all come from one sample, sequenced in a study of shared clonotypes between healthy human individuals. The repertoire was sequenced with immunoSEQ multiplex PCR; TCRdb's copy has only in-frame clones and lacks some. The table records fewer than 850,000 clones, roughly 70% of them present only once. The sample consisted of memory CD4+ T cells sorted from blood. Indicated subset: CD45RA-negative fraction. The receptors come from a woman in her twenties or thirties in good health.

This clone was detected a few times. The V and J genes are TRBV2 and TRBJ1-2; a weak D match, TRBD1 (6 bases). V was shortened by 5 bases and J by 4 bases, with 14 bases between the two germline ends. The CDR3 is 14 residues long. Per germline, CDR1 SNHLY and CDR2 FYNNEI. CDR3 sequence reads: CASSYGQQLYGYTF. DNA of the CDR3: TGTGCCAGCAGTTACGGACAGCAACTCTATGGCTACACCTTC.

A word on this clone: This same CDR3 is encoded by further DNA sequences in the sample. The chain joins TRBV25-1 to TRBJ2-7; D is uncertain. Germline V CDR1 and CDR2: MGHDK, SYGVNS. Trimming cost V 9 bases and J 0 bases, with 9 bases left between them. This CDR3 spans 12 amino acids. Written as DNA, the CDR3 is TGTGCCAGTTCTCGCAGCTCCTACGAGCAGTACTTC. Translated, it gives CASSRSSYEQYF.

The V and J genes are TRBV6-1 and TRBJ2-7; a weak D match, TRBD2 (5 bases). Trimming cost V 7 bases and J 6 bases, with 16 bases left between them. The V gene's germline CDR1 is MNHNS and CDR2 SASEGT. CDR3 length equals 13 residues. The CDR3 is CASNGEVRGEQYF. The CDR3 nucleotides read TGTGCCAGCAACGGGGAAGTCCGCGGCGAGCAGTACTTC.

The chain carries TRBV28 and TRBJ2-7; D perhaps matches TRBD1 (6 bases). This CDR3 comprises 14 residues. V gave up 7 bases and J gave up 1 base, with 14 bases separating them. Germline CDR1 and CDR2: MDHEN and SYDVKM. Here the CDR3 reads CASTTPDRSYEQYF. Here the CDR3 DNA reads TGTGCCAGCACGACTCCCGACAGGTCCTACGAGCAGTACTTC.

This clone was picked up a small number of times. The genes are TRBV6-1 and TRBJ2-6; TRBD1 aligns across 7 bases. This CDR3 contains 18 residues. CDR1 and CDR2 from the germline V gene are MNHNS and SASEGT. The trim removed 1 base at V and 0 bases at J, leaving 6 bases unmatched. In DNA, the CDR3 is TGTGCCAGCAGTGAAGAACCACAGGGGCCCTCTGGGGCCAACGTCCTGACTTTC. Its protein product is CASSEEPQGPSGANVLTF.

The chain joins TRBV19 to TRBJ1-2; perhaps TRBD1 as D (5 bases). CDR1 is LNHDA and CDR2 is SQIVND in the germline V gene (reference sequence). With 5 bases removed from V and 3 bases from J, the gap between germline ends came to 22 bases. The CDR3 spans 17 residues. CDR3 protein: CASSQPGTGGYHYGYTF. The CDR3 region has the DNA TGTGCCAGTAGTCAACCGGGGACCGGGGGATATCACTATGGCTACACCTTC.

The V call is TRBV19, the J call TRBJ2-3; 7 bases align to TRBD1. The CDR3 runs to 14 residues. Germline assignment: CDR1 LNHDA and CDR2 SQIVND (reference sequence). V shed 6 bases, J shed 0 bases, and the junction held 3 bases outside the gene matches. The DNA of the CDR3 is TGTGCCAGTAGAAAGACAGGGAGCACAGATACGCAGTATTTT. It translates to CASRKTGSTDTQYF.

The chain employs TRBV28 and TRBJ1-5; D remains ambiguous. V dropped 7 bases and J dropped 6 bases, with 19 bases sitting between them. The CDR3 is 15 residues long. From germline, CDR1 is MDHEN and CDR2 SYDVKM. CDR3 loop: CASTSSGALSQPQHF. The CDR3 DNA is TGTGCCAGCACCTCTAGCGGCGCTCTCTCTCAGCCCCAGCATTTT.

The V gene is TRBV2, the J gene TRBJ2-7; D is ambiguous. Germline V gene data show CDR1 as SNHLY and CDR2 as FYNNEI. V lost 6 bases to trimming and J lost 7 bases, with 10 bases between them. The CDR3 spans 11 residues. CDR3 in amino acids: CASSTLREQYF. The CDR3 bases are TGTGCCAGCAGCACACTGAGGGAGCAGTACTTC. Full variable domain (rest looked up from reference TRBV2 and TRBJ2-7): EPEVTQTPSHQVTQMGQEVILRCVPISNHLYFYWYRQILGQKVEFLVSFYNNEISEKSEIFDDQFSVERPDGSNFTLKIRSTKLEDSAMYFCASSTLREQYFGPGTRLTVT.

The chain carries TRBV5-1 and TRBJ1-1; TRBD1 might be the D (5 bases). Trimming left V 0 bases short and J 5 bases short, with 8 bases between. From germline, CDR1 is SGHRS and CDR2 YFSETQ. The CDR3 has 13 amino acids. The CDR3 DNA follows: TGCGCCAGCAGCTTGGAGCAGGGAACTGAAGCTTTCTTT. Translated: CASSLEQGTEAFF. The whole variable domain, filled in from reference TRBV5-1 and TRBJ1-1, reads KAGVTQTPRYLIKTRGQQVTLSCSPISGHRSVSWYQQTPGQGLQFLFEYFSETQRNKGNFPGRFSGRQFSNSRSEMNVSTLELGDSALYLCASSLEQGTEAFFGQGTRLTVV.

The CDR3 loop is CASSWGFYGYTF. The CDR3 DNA reads as TGTGCCAGCAGCTGGGGGTTCTATGGCTACACCTTC. The chain carries TRBV28 and TRBJ1-2, with D perhaps matching TRBD1 (5 bases). Germline values: CDR1 MDHEN, CDR2 SYDVKM. The ends were cut back, 6 bases at V and 4 bases at J, with 9 bases in the middle. This CDR3 is built from 12 residues.

The rearrangement links TRBV19 to TRBJ1-1, with D uncertain. The CDR3 runs to 11 residues. Trimming shortened V by 6 bases and J by 1 base, and 3 bases separated the two germline ends. Germline CDR1 and CDR2: LNHDA and SQIVND (reference sequence). The CDR3 here is CASRGNTEAFF. The CDR3 bases are TGTGCCAGTAGAGGGAACACTGAAGCTTTCTTT.

V is TRBV5-1 and J is TRBJ2-7; TRBD2 might be the D (5 bases). CDR3 size: 16 residues. The V gene lost 4 bases and the J gene lost 2 bases, with 19 bases spanning the gap. Germline V lookup: CDR1 SGHRS, CDR2 YFSETQ. The DNA for the CDR3 is TGCGCCAGCAGCCAGGCCTCGGGAAGGGTAACCTACGAGCAGTACTTC. Its translation: CASSQASGRVTYEQYF.

This chain connects TRBV6-5 to TRBJ2-7; 7 positions agree with TRBD1. The CDR3 spans 11 residues. CDR1 is MNHEY and CDR2 is SVGAGI in the germline V gene. The ends lost 8 bases at V and 9 bases at J; junction bases unmatched: 7. The CDR3 region has the DNA TGTGCCAGCCGGGACAGTAAAGGGCAGTACTTC. This gives the protein CASRDSKGQYF.

This chain uses TRBV7-9 with TRBJ2-1; 11 bases are a match to TRBD2. The CDR3 consists of 14 residues. Germline V gene lookup returns CDR1 SEHNR and CDR2 FQNEAQ (reference sequence). Trimming at V came to 9 bases and at J to 9 bases, leaving 10 bases not matched to a gene. The CDR3 loop reads CASGKLAGVGEQFF. Written as DNA, the CDR3 is TGTGCCAGTGGCAAACTAGCGGGAGTAGGTGAGCAGTTCTTC.

The CDR3 spells CAPAGGSGSYEQYF. In DNA form, the CDR3 reads TGTGCCCCCGCTGGCGGGAGTGGATCCTACGAGCAGTACTTC. The chain recombines TRBV10-3 with TRBJ2-7, with TRBD2 matching over 7 bases. This CDR3 region has 14 residues. Germline V gene data show CDR1 as ENHRY and CDR2 as SYGVKD. V was clipped by 11 bases and J by 1 base; unmatched bases: 11.

The CDR3 protein is CASSQDRIQYF. DNA of the CDR3: TGTGCCAGCAGCCAAGACCGAATCCAGTACTTC. This chain uses TRBV4-2 with TRBJ2-5; D gene unclear. V lost 0 bases, J lost 10 bases, and 6 bases lay in between. Germline V gene lookup returns CDR1 LGHNA and CDR2 YNFKEQ. The CDR3 extends over 11 amino acids.

The chain carries TRBV11-2 and TRBJ2-5; D is unclear. The closer fit of TRBJ2-7 to the DNA end suggests the J call may be wrong. The CDR3 extends over 12 amino acids. Germline assignment: CDR1 SGHAT and CDR2 FQNNGV. The CDR3 nucleotides read TGTGCCAGCAGCTTAACGAAGAACGAGCAGTACTTC. Residues: CASSLTKNEQYF.

This chain connects TRBV28 to TRBJ1-1; D perhaps matches TRBD1 (5 bases). V was pared by 6 bases and J by 3 bases, with 20 bases between. The germline V gene encodes CDR1 MDHEN and CDR2 SYDVKM. CDR3 length: 16 amino acids. The CDR3 nucleotides read TGTGCCAGCAGATACTCGGTTGGGGCTGGGGACACTGAAGCTTTCTTT. It translates to CASRYSVGAGDTEAFF.

The table lists this clone with a count of one. The chain has TRBV5-1 and TRBJ2-5; D not resolved. The V and J ends lost 9 bases and 5 bases respectively, with 17 bases between them. This CDR3 comprises 13 residues. Germline lookup yields CDR1 SGHRS and CDR2 YFSETQ. The CDR3 bases are TGCGCCACCTGCCCAACTCCCGCGGAGACCCAGTACTTC. Its translation is CATCPTPAETQYF.

The chain uses TRBV18 and TRBJ2-7, with a tentative D call TRBD1 (6 bases). V lost 8 bases and J 3 bases, leaving 14 bases between the germline ends. CDR1 and CDR2 (germline): KGHSH, LQKENI. The CDR3 contains 13 residues. CDR3 in amino acids: CASARDTSYEQYF. CDR3 in DNA: TGTGCCAGCGCCAGGGACACTAGCTACGAGCAGTACTTC. The full variable domain, with the rest looked up from reference TRBV18 and TRBJ2-7, is NAGVMQNPRHLVRRRGQEARLRCSPMKGHSHVYWYRQLPEEGLKFMVYLQKENIIDESGMPKERFSAEFPKEGPSILRIQQVVRGDSAAYFCASARDTSYEQYFGPGTRLTVT.

The chain joins TRBV25-1 to TRBJ2-7; possible D gene TRBD1, 5 bases. V lost 3 bases and J lost 5, with 11 bases in between. From germline, CDR1 is MGHDK and CDR2 SYGVNS. This CDR3 comprises 13 residues. The CDR3 protein is CASSEPAGNEQYF. The CDR3 coding sequence is TGTGCCAGCAGTGAGCCCGCAGGGAACGAGCAGTACTTC.

This clone was counted a few times. The chain combines TRBV10-1 with TRBJ2-2; D gene uncertain. V lost 6 bases and J 3 bases, leaving 11 bases between the germline ends. The CDR3 loop spans 14 amino acids. Germline loops: CDR1 WNHNN, CDR2 SYGVQD (reference sequence). DNA for the CDR3: TGCGCCAGCAGACCCTCAGGCGACACCGGGGAGCTGTTTTTT. Translated: CASRPSGDTGELFF.

In regard to this clone: In the same sample, other DNA sequences code for this CDR3. Written as DNA, the CDR3 is TGTGCCAGCTCACCACCGTCGGGAAACACCATATATTTT. Amino acids: CASSPPSGNTIYF. V and J are TRBV18 and TRBJ1-3; D call uncertain. Trimming shortened V by 0 bases and J by 4 bases, and 4 bases separated the two germline ends. Germline V gene data show CDR1 as KGHSH and CDR2 as LQKENI. The CDR3 runs to 13 residues.

This clone has just one count. The chain links TRBV28 to TRBJ2-7; D may be TRBD1 (6 bases). The CDR3 totals 13 residues. CDR1 is MDHEN, CDR2 SYDVKM, per germline. V was trimmed by 6 bases and J by 3 bases, leaving 12 bases between them. CDR3: CASRSGHRYEQYF. The CDR3 DNA sequence: TGTGCCAGCAGATCGGGACACCGCTACGAGCAGTACTTC. The whole variable domain, remainder taken from reference TRBV28 and TRBJ2-7, is DVKVTQSSRYLVKRTGEKVFLECVQDMDHENMFWYRQDPGLGLRLIYFSYDVKMKEKGDIPEGYSVSREKKERFSLILESASTNQTSMYLCASRSGHRYEQYFGPGTRLTVT.

The chain joins TRBV7-2 to TRBJ2-2; D is unresolved. In germline, CDR1 is SGHTA, CDR2 FQGNSA. The CDR3 extends over 18 amino acids. V lost 1 base and J 5 bases, leaving 20 bases between the germline ends. The CDR3 region has the DNA TGTGCCAGCAGCTTAGATTACGCGGCGTCGGATGGGACCGGGGAGCTGTTTTTT. This sequence encodes CASSLDYAASDGTGELFF.

The CDR3 loop is CASSSGLVLDEQYF. The CDR3 DNA sequence: TGTGCCAGCAGCTCGGGACTAGTTCTCGATGAGCAGTACTTC. The chain links TRBV7-9 to TRBJ2-7, with 8 bases aligning to TRBD2. CDR3 length: 14 residues. The J segment lost 7 bases and the V segment lost 4 bases, leaving 9 bases of the junction unmatched. CDR1 is SEHNR and CDR2 is FQNEAQ in the germline V gene (reference sequence).

The rearrangement links TRBV18 to TRBJ1-3, with 7 bases lining up with TRBD1. Germline CDR1 and CDR2: KGHSH and LQKENI. This CDR3 comprises 14 residues. The junction had 4 bases not matched to a gene; V was cut back by 8 bases and J by 0 bases. The CDR3 bases are TGTGCCAGCGCACAGGGGAGCTCTGGAAACACCATATATTTT. Translation: CASAQGSSGNTIYF.

This clone has only a few counts. Here the CDR3 reads CASSPRELPYGYTF. The CDR3 DNA is TGTGCCAGCTCACCAAGGGAGCTACCCTATGGCTACACCTTC. The rearrangement uses TRBV18 and TRBJ1-2; D uncertain. The CDR3 length is 14 residues. V was clipped by 2 bases and J by 4 bases, with 11 bases between them. The germline V gene has CDR1 KGHSH and CDR2 LQKENI. The entire variable domain, with the rest obtained from reference TRBV18 and TRBJ1-2, is as follows: NAGVMQNPRHLVRRRGQEARLRCSPMKGHSHVYWYRQLPEEGLKFMVYLQKENIIDESGMPKERFSAEFPKEGPSILRIQQVVRGDSAAYFCASSPRELPYGYTFGSGTRLTVV.

This rearrangement joins TRBV27 to TRBJ2-3, with a weak D call TRBD2 (5 bases). Looked up from germline, CDR1 is MNHEY and CDR2 is SMNVEV (reference sequence). With 2 bases removed from V and 1 base from J, the gap between germline ends came to 13 bases. The CDR3 totals 16 residues. CDR3 region: CASSLTSWRGTDTQYF. CDR3 nucleotides: TGTGCCAGCAGTTTAACTTCATGGCGGGGCACAGATACGCAGTATTTT.